This T cell receptor (beta chain) emerged from a study of blood T cell repertoires in COVID-19. Original methodology: Nucleated cell number was recorded as an estimate derived from reference gene primer amplification. Profiled with immunoSEQ multiplex PCR; TCRdb holds only in-frame clones, not every one. The DNA gave D and trimming, while V, J and clone size come from that table. This table holds fewer than 200,000 clones, about 80% found once. Germline-derived CDR1 and CDR2 are LGHNA and YNFKEQ. Trimming removed 0 bases from V and 4 bases from J, with 12 bases in between. This CDR3 contains 15 residues.

The gene calls are TRBV4-2 and TRBJ1-2; possible D gene TRBD1, 5 bases. The source material was peripheral blood. The sequence was obtained from a man between 60 and 75 years old with acute or convalescent COVID-19. The CDR3 DNA is TGTGCCAGCAGCCAAGATTTTGGGGCGTTCTATGGCTACACCTTC. It is translated as CASSQDFGAFYGYTF.